This T cell receptor (beta chain) is drawn from a study of T cells in Graves' hyperthyroidism and ophthalmopathy. Study findings and constraints: Clonotypes that were expanded in thyroid above 0.001 mostly appeared in blood too.

This clonotype was seen at least ten times. Its antigen is unidentified. Uncontrolled infection, other autoimmune disease, pregnancy or lactation excluded patients. The CDR3 length is 13 residues. V lost 5 bases and J lost 2; bases outside the gene matches: 3. The germline gives CDR1 MDHEN, CDR2 SYDVKM. Template material for amplifying TCR beta CDR3 regions consisted of RNA transcripts. Carried out on the TCR CDR3, a first-round RT-PCR used the HTBI primer set. TCRdb itself ran the multiplex PCR reads through MiXCR, one entry per CDR3 protein. The table has approximately 520,000 distinct CDR3 sequences, about a fifth seen once; the top ten hold roughly 29%.

This TCR was recovered from a man younger than 35 with Graves' hyperthyroidism. The sequenced sample was blood. The chain is built from TRBV28 and TRBJ2-7; TRBD1 agrees at 7 bases. CDR3 in DNA: TGTGCCAGCAGTCTCACAGGGGCCTACGAGCAGTACTTC. This codes for CASSLTGAYEQYF.